One and the same sample provided the 20 T cell receptor beta chains below, sequenced in a study of CD8 T cells in ankylosing spondylitis. In TCRdb, the 5' RACE reads were re-called with MiXCR into one record per CDR3 protein. The top ten clones hold 5% to 7.5% of a sample with about 220,000 distinct CDR3 sequences, 20% to 30% of them seen once. Sample: blood, either unsorted or a sorted T cell fraction (not recorded which). Every receptor here comes from a male donor with ankylosing spondylitis or in good health (not recorded which).

The genes are TRBV20-1 and TRBJ2-1; TRBD2 matches 10 bases. Germline CDR1 is DFQATT and CDR2 is SNEGSKA (reference sequence). With 5 bases clipped from V and 4 bases from J, the junction kept 8 bases outside the gene matches. This CDR3 is built from 15 residues. CDR3 nucleotides: TGCAGTGCTGTATACAAGCGGGAGGGATACAATGAGCAGTTCTTC. Amino acids: CSAVYKREGYNEQFF.

This clonotype was counted many times. The rearrangement joins TRBV6-1 to TRBJ1-2; D is undetermined. The germline V and J ends were trimmed by 7 bases and 7 bases, with 16 bases remaining between them. CDR3 length equals 13 residues. The V gene's germline CDR1 is MNHNS and CDR2 SASEGT. The DNA for the CDR3 is TGTGCCAGCACCCAGCCGGGGATGAGTGGCTACACCTTC. The encoded protein is CASTQPGMSGYTF.

This clonotype was observed a few times. The rearrangement uses TRBV20-1 and TRBJ2-6, with 7 bases that match TRBD1. Germline CDR1 and CDR2: DFQATT and SNEGSKA (reference sequence). Trimming removed 3 bases from V and 0 bases from J; junction bases left unmatched: 8. The CDR3 length is 17 residues. The CDR3 loop is CSARSPGGTSGANVLTF. The DNA for the CDR3 is TGCAGTGCTAGGTCTCCAGGGGGAACCTCTGGGGCCAACGTCCTGACTTTC.

The CDR3, as DNA: TGCAGTGCTAGATTACAGGCGCCTGGTGACTATGGCTACACCTTC. Translation gives CSARLQAPGDYGYTF. The V and J genes are TRBV20-1 and TRBJ1-2, with TRBD1 as a possible D gene (5 bases). CDR1 is DFQATT, CDR2 SNEGSKA, per germline (reference sequence). The CDR3 runs to 15 residues. With 2 bases removed from V and 3 bases from J, the gap between germline ends came to 16 bases.

CDR3 DNA: TGCAGTGCCGGGTATAGCGGGAGGCCACCCTACGAGCAGTACTTC. It specifies CSAGYSGRPPYEQYF. The chain uses TRBV20-1 and TRBJ2-7, with 10 positions matching TRBD2. This CDR3 has 15 residues. Per the germline V gene, CDR1 is DFQATT and CDR2 is SNEGSKA (reference sequence). The V gene end was trimmed by 6 bases and the J gene end by 2 bases; junction bases not matched to a gene: 10.

The CDR3 protein is CSARGFGTTNNEQFF. CDR3 DNA sequence: TGCAGTGCTAGAGGTTTCGGGACAACAAACAATGAGCAGTTCTTC. V and J are TRBV20-1 and TRBJ2-1, with D possibly matching TRBD1 (6 bases). Trimming removed 1 base from V and 5 bases from J, with 15 bases in between. The length of the CDR3 is 15 residues. Looked up from germline, CDR1 is DFQATT and CDR2 is SNEGSKA (reference sequence).

The rearrangement links TRBV12-3 or TRBV12-4 to TRBJ2-1; tentatively, D is TRBD2 (6 bases). The CDR3 is made up of 16 amino acids. The ends were cut back, 4 bases at V and 3 bases at J, with 16 bases in the middle. The CDR3, as DNA: TGTGCCAGCAGTTCCCTCCGGGACTGGAACTACAATGAGCAGTTCTTC. Translated: CASSSLRDWNYNEQFF.

The genes are TRBV29-1 and TRBJ2-1; no clear D gene. This CDR3 comprises 11 residues. V lost 6 bases, J lost 6 bases, and 9 bases lay in between. Germline lookup yields CDR1 SQVTM and CDR2 ANQGSEA. The CDR3 sequence: CSVQKLNEQFF. The CDR3 nucleotides are TGCAGCGTCCAAAAGCTCAATGAGCAGTTCTTC.

In this sample, this clonotype turned up a few times. The CDR3: CAIPDRGLAESSYEQYF. Written as DNA, the CDR3 is TGTGCCATCCCCGACAGGGGTCTAGCGGAAAGCTCCTACGAGCAGTACTTC. This rearrangement joins TRBV10-3 to TRBJ2-7, with a possible D match to TRBD1 (8 bases). Trimming shortened V by 8 bases and J by 0 bases, and 23 bases separated the two germline ends. The germline V gene encodes CDR1 ENHRY and CDR2 SYGVKD. The CDR3 length is 17 residues.

The chain couples TRBV7-3 to TRBJ2-5; 8 bases agree with TRBD2. The CDR3 loop spans 15 amino acids. J gave up 4 bases and V 3 bases, and 7 bases lay outside the gene matches. Germline lookup yields CDR1 SGHTA and CDR2 FQGTGA. The CDR3 is CASSLSGRRGETQYF. The CDR3, as DNA: TGTGCCAGCAGCTTGAGCGGGAGACGAGGAGAGACCCAGTACTTC.

This clonotype was counted many times. The chain uses TRBV4-3 and TRBJ2-7; tentative D call: TRBD1 (6 bases). The CDR3 extends over 16 amino acids. The V and J ends lost 0 bases and 1 base respectively, with 13 bases between them. CDR1 is LGHNA, CDR2 YSLEER, per germline. CDR3 sequence: CASSQDLRTESYEQYF. Written as DNA, the CDR3 is TGCGCCAGCAGCCAAGATCTTAGGACAGAATCCTACGAGCAGTACTTC.

The chain uses TRBV7-3 and TRBJ2-3; 7 bases agree with TRBD1. J was trimmed by 5 bases and V by 5 bases; bases with no gene match: 7. Germline V CDR1 and CDR2: SGHTA, FQGTGA. The CDR3 loop spans 14 amino acids. The CDR3 is CASSLGQARDTQYF. CDR3 in DNA: TGTGCCAGCAGCCTTGGACAGGCTAGAGATACGCAGTATTTT.

This clonotype turned up a few times. The rearrangement joins TRBV20-1 to TRBJ2-1; D possibly matches TRBD1 or TRBD2 (6 bases each). Trimming shortened V by 0 bases and J by 10 bases, and 22 bases separated the two germline ends. CDR3 length: 16 residues. Germline loops: CDR1 DFQATT, CDR2 SNEGSKA (reference sequence). Written as DNA, the CDR3 is TGCAGTGCTAGAGATCCCGGGGGCGGGCCCCTAGGGGAGCAGTTCTTC. Encoded protein: CSARDPGGGPLGEQFF.

There are many counts of this clonotype. The chain recombines TRBV20-1 with TRBJ2-4, with TRBD2 identical over 14 bases. The V gene's germline CDR1 is DFQATT and CDR2 SNEGSKA (reference sequence). The CDR3 loop spans 16 amino acids. V lost 6 bases and J lost 8; bases outside the gene matches: 12. CDR3 coding DNA: TGCAGTGCACACGGGACTAGCGGGGGCATGAAGGACATTCAGTACTTC. It yields the protein CSAHGTSGGMKDIQYF.

This rearrangement joins TRBV29-1 to TRBJ1-1; a possible D gene is TRBD1 (6 bases). Trimming stripped 3 bases from V and 6 bases from J, with 14 bases between. The CDR3 spans 13 residues. Germline loops: CDR1 SQVTM, CDR2 ANQGSEA. CDR3 nucleotides: TGCAGCGTTGACCTCTGGGGGGGCGCTGAAGCTTTCTTT. Translated, it gives CSVDLWGGAEAFF.

The CDR3 reads CASSISQGKVDGYTF. The CDR3 coding sequence is TGTGCCAGTAGTATTTCTCAGGGTAAGGTGGATGGCTACACCTTC. V is TRBV19 and J is TRBJ1-2; TRBD1 might be the D (5 bases). The germline CDR1 and CDR2 sequences are LNHDA and SQIVND (reference sequence). Trimming removed 3 bases from V and 6 bases from J, with 17 bases in between. The CDR3 extends over 15 amino acids. Drawing the rest from reference TRBV19 and TRBJ1-2, the complete variable domain is DGGITQSPKYLFRKEGQNVTLSCEQNLNHDAMYWYRQDPGQGLRLIYYSQIVNDFQKGDIAEGYSVSREKKESFPLTVTSAQKNPTAFYLCASSISQGKVDGYTFGSGTRLTVV.

The chain carries TRBV20-1 and TRBJ2-3; TRBD2 agrees at 12 bases. J gave up 3 bases and V 4 bases, and 11 bases lay outside the gene matches. The V gene's germline CDR1 is DFQATT and CDR2 SNEGSKA (reference sequence). This CDR3 spans 17 amino acids. Here the CDR3 reads CSANSPTSGRGTDTQYF. CDR3 bases: TGCAGTGCTAATTCCCCGACTAGCGGGAGAGGGACAGATACGCAGTATTTT.

In this sample, this clonotype turned up many times. The chain couples TRBV20-1 to TRBJ1-2, with unresolved D. The CDR3 totals 14 residues. V was trimmed by 0 bases and J by 4 bases, leaving 12 bases between them. Germline loops: CDR1 DFQATT, CDR2 SNEGSKA (reference sequence). The CDR3: CSARDDGSTYGYTF. Here the CDR3 DNA reads TGCAGTGCTAGAGATGACGGATCCACCTATGGCTACACCTTC.

The chain recombines TRBV20-1 with TRBJ2-5; D perhaps matches TRBD1 (6 bases). CDR1 is DFQATT and CDR2 is SNEGSKA in the germline V gene (reference sequence). The CDR3 is 15 residues long. Trimming removed 1 base at V and 0 bases at J, with 12 bases between. The DNA for the CDR3 is TGCAGTGCTAGAGCCCCAGGGACAAACCAAGAGACCCAGTACTTC. Translated, it gives CSARAPGTNQETQYF.

This clonotype was observed many times. This chain connects TRBV7-2 to TRBJ2-3; TRBD2 matches 9 bases. From germline, CDR1 is SGHTA and CDR2 FQGNSA. The junction had 11 bases not matched to a gene; V was cut back by 5 bases and J by 2 bases. This CDR3 is built from 17 residues. The CDR3 sequence is CASSDQSLAGTTDTQYF. As DNA, the CDR3 is TGTGCCAGCAGCGACCAATCCCTAGCGGGAACCACAGATACGCAGTATTTT. Full variable domain (rest looked up from reference TRBV7-2 and TRBJ2-3): GAGVSQSPSNKVTEKGKDVELRCDPISGHTALYWYRQSLGQGLEFLIYFQGNSAPDKSGLPSDRFSAERTGGSVSTLTIQRTQQEDSAVYLCASSDQSLAGTTDTQYFGPGTRLTVL.